Presented here are 27 T cell receptor beta chains from one specimen sequenced in a study of shared clonotypes between healthy human individuals. Naive CD8 cells were CD45RO-negative, positively selected for CCR7, excluding terminally differentiated effector memory CD45RA+ cells. TCRdb's table, derived via immunoSEQ multiplex PCR, lists solely in-frame clones and lacks some. The sample lists around 2,100,000 clones, around 96% occurring once. The sample consisted of naive CD8+ T cells sorted from blood. All receptors come from a man younger than 35 in good health.

The table lists this clone with a count of one. V is TRBV5-8 and J is TRBJ2-5, with D possibly TRBD2 on 6 matching bases. The germline gives CDR1 SGHTS, CDR2 YDEGEE. CDR3 size: 13 residues. V was trimmed by 7 bases and J by 1 base, leaving 11 bases between them. CDR3 DNA: TGTGCCAGCCGCGGGGTAGCCCAAGAGACCCAGTACTTC. It encodes CASRGVAQETQYF.

The chain has TRBV10-3 and TRBJ2-7, with D maybe TRBD2 (5 bases). V was clipped by 3 bases and J by 4 bases, with 19 bases between them. The CDR3 totals 16 residues. Germline V lookup: CDR1 ENHRY, CDR2 SYGVKD. The DNA of the CDR3 is TGTGCCATCAGTGAAAACGGGCACACCGGGGAATACGAGCAGTACTTC. Translating gives CAISENGHTGEYEQYF.

About this clone itself: The sample carries other DNA sequences with the same CDR3. This chain joins TRBV6-5 and TRBJ1-5; D is ambiguous. This CDR3 has 13 amino acids. V was clipped by 1 base and J by 5 bases, with 6 bases between them. Germline CDR1 is MNHEY and CDR2 is SVGAGI. The CDR3 sequence: CASSYLGDQPQHF. For the CDR3, the DNA is TGTGCCAGCAGTTACTTGGGAGATCAGCCCCAGCATTTT.

The chain uses TRBV28 and TRBJ1-5; D unclear. CDR3 size: 16 residues. V lost 6 bases and J 6 bases, leaving 21 bases between the germline ends. Germline CDR1 MDHEN, CDR2 SYDVKM. CDR3 coding DNA: TGTGCCAGCAGGGCAGGACCAGGCCAGGTAGGTCAGCCCCAGCATTTT. This gives the protein CASRAGPGQVGQPQHF.

J is TRBJ2-1 and V is TRBV27, with 10 bases matching TRBD2. Losses at the gene ends were 4 bases for V and 7 bases for J; bases not matched to a gene: 7. This CDR3 contains 15 residues. The germline CDR1 and CDR2 sequences are MNHEY and SMNVEV (reference sequence). The CDR3 coding sequence is TGTGCCAGCAGTTCCCTAGCGGGAGTGAGGAATGAGCAGTTCTTC. This translates into CASSSLAGVRNEQFF.

Details on this clone: Other DNA sequences within the sample encode an identical CDR3. V gene TRBV5-1 combines with J gene TRBJ2-5, with D unresolved. The CDR3 length is 14 residues. The ends were cut back, 0 bases at V and 2 bases at J, with 8 bases in the middle. CDR1 and CDR2 (germline): SGHRS, YFSETQ. The CDR3 DNA follows: TGCGCCAGCAGCTTGGTCCCAGAACAAGAGACCCAGTACTTC. Protein: CASSLVPEQETQYF.

The V and J genes are TRBV4-3 and TRBJ2-1; the D gene is possibly TRBD1 (5 bases). V lost 4 bases and J 6 bases, leaving 13 bases between the germline ends. Germline CDR1 is LGHNA and CDR2 is YSLEER. The CDR3 is 14 amino acids. CDR3 amino acids: CASSRITGPNEQFF. In DNA form, the CDR3 reads TGCGCCAGCAGCCGCATCACAGGACCCAATGAGCAGTTCTTC.

On this clone itself: Within the sample, other DNA sequences also encode this same CDR3. The chain links TRBV4-1 to TRBJ2-5, with 7 positions matching TRBD1. The CDR3 spans 15 residues. With 3 bases clipped from V and 2 bases from J, the junction kept 6 bases outside the gene matches. The germline gives CDR1 MGHRA, CDR2 YSYEKL. CDR3 protein: CASSHPRTGQETQYF. DNA for the CDR3: TGCGCCAGCAGCCACCCTAGGACAGGACAAGAGACCCAGTACTTC.

This clone was seen once. The chain uses TRBV10-2 and TRBJ2-5, with D perhaps assigned TRBD1 or TRBD2 (5 bases each). This CDR3 is built from 16 residues. The V end was cut by 0 bases, the J end by 2 bases, with 13 bases between. Germline CDR1 reads WSHSY; CDR2 reads SAAADI. The CDR3 sequence: CASSESGDWGQETQYF. The CDR3 nucleotides read TGCGCCAGCAGTGAGTCGGGAGATTGGGGGCAAGAGACCCAGTACTTC.

The J gene is TRBJ1-1, the V gene TRBV9; 9 bases fit TRBD1. The CDR3 is 16 amino acids. Trimming cost V 2 bases and J 1 base; bases outside gene matches: 6. The germline CDR1 and CDR2 sequences are SGDLS and YYNGEE. DNA for the CDR3: TGTGCCAGCAGCGTTGGGATACAGGGGGCGAACACTGAAGCTTTCTTT. Amino acids: CASSVGIQGANTEAFF.

The V call is TRBV7-9, the J call TRBJ2-2, with 8 bases fitting TRBD1. CDR1 is SEHNR, CDR2 FQNEAQ, per germline (reference sequence). The J segment lost 3 bases and the V segment lost 5 bases, leaving 5 bases of the junction unmatched. This CDR3 is built from 15 residues. Here the CDR3 DNA reads TGTGCCAGCAGCCCTACAGGGGGGCACACCGGGGAGCTGTTTTTT. This sequence encodes CASSPTGGHTGELFF.

This clone was observed a few times. V gene TRBV20-1 combines with J gene TRBJ1-1; D remains unclear. In germline, CDR1 is DFQATT, CDR2 SNEGSKA (reference sequence). V was cut by 4 bases and J by 3 bases, with 6 bases left in between. This CDR3 contains 11 residues. The CDR3 protein is CSANRDTEAFF. The CDR3 DNA follows: TGCAGTGCTAATCGGGACACTGAAGCTTTCTTT.

This chain uses TRBV9 with TRBJ1-2; the D is unclear. Germline values: CDR1 SGDLS, CDR2 YYNGEE. The V end lost 0 bases, the J end lost 4 bases, and 10 bases lay between the germline ends. CDR3 size: 14 residues. CDR3 loop: CASSVGGSAYGYTF. CDR3 DNA sequence: TGTGCCAGCAGCGTAGGCGGGTCGGCCTATGGCTACACCTTC.

A note on this clone: At the DNA level, this CDR3 is encoded by other sequences in the same sample as well. The chain links TRBV9 to TRBJ1-2, with a possible D match to TRBD1 (6 bases). V lost 2 bases and J lost 5, with 7 bases in between. In germline, CDR1 is SGDLS, CDR2 YYNGEE. This CDR3 comprises 12 residues. In DNA form, the CDR3 reads TGTGCCAGCAGCGTTACAGGGTATGGCTACACCTTC. Protein: CASSVTGYGYTF.

A word on this clone: The identical CDR3 is also encoded by other nucleotide sequences in the sample. This chain connects TRBV13 to TRBJ2-7; D is uncertain. CDR1 and CDR2 (germline): PRHDT, FYEKMQ (reference sequence). V was shortened by 0 bases and J by 0 bases, with 6 bases between the two germline ends. The CDR3 spans 14 residues. CDR3 sequence: CASSLGSTSYEQYF. CDR3 coding DNA: TGTGCCAGCAGCTTAGGTAGTACCTCCTACGAGCAGTACTTC. Full variable domain (outside the CDR3, taken from reference TRBV13 and TRBJ2-7): AAGVIQSPRHLIKEKRETATLKCYPIPRHDTVYWYQQGPGQDPQFLISFYEKMQSDKGSIPDRFSAQQFSDYHSELNMSSLELGDSALYFCASSLGSTSYEQYFGPGTRLTVT.

The V and J genes are TRBV6-1 and TRBJ2-7; tentative D call: TRBD1 (5 bases). There are 15 residues in the CDR3. Germline loops: CDR1 MNHNS, CDR2 SASEGT. The germline V and J ends were trimmed by 1 base and 3 bases, with 13 bases remaining between them. CDR3 in DNA: TGTGCCAGCAGTGAAGATAGTCTTCAGGGCTACGAGCAGTACTTC. Protein product: CASSEDSLQGYEQYF.

The chain recombines TRBV30 with TRBJ1-3, with TRBD1 matching 10 bases. This CDR3 contains 16 residues. V was clipped by 2 bases and J by 4 bases; unmatched bases: 8. Germline V gene data show CDR1 as GTSNPN and CDR2 as SVGIG (reference sequence). The DNA of the CDR3 is TGTGCCTGGAGTTATAGGACAGGGGGAGTCGGAAACACCATATATTTT. The encoded protein is CAWSYRTGGVGNTIYF.

The J gene is TRBJ1-1, the V gene TRBV6-5, with no clear D. The CDR3 has 11 residues. V was clipped by 5 bases and J by 4 bases, with 5 bases between them. Germline V gives CDR1 MNHEY, CDR2 SVGAGI. CDR3: CASSVVTEAFF. CDR3 nucleotide sequence: TGTGCCAGCAGTGTGGTCACTGAAGCTTTCTTT.

The chain recombines TRBV28 with TRBJ2-7, with a possible D match to TRBD1 (6 bases). Germline lookup yields CDR1 MDHEN and CDR2 SYDVKM. The CDR3 sequence is 14 residues long. With 8 bases removed from V and 0 bases from J, the gap between germline ends came to 14 bases. The CDR3 DNA follows: TGTGCCAGCGACGACAGGCCGTCCTCCTACGAGCAGTACTTC. This codes for CASDDRPSSYEQYF.

The rearrangement joins TRBV25-1 to TRBJ2-2; TRBD2 matches 8 bases. The length of the CDR3 is 14 residues. V shed 8 bases and J 3 bases; nucleotides not matched to a gene: 5. The germline V gene has CDR1 MGHDK and CDR2 SYGVNS. CDR3 nucleotides: TGTGCCAGCGGTCTCGGGGGGGACACCGGGGAGCTGTTTTTT. Protein: CASGLGGDTGELFF.

The rearrangement uses TRBV5-1 and TRBJ2-7; D may be TRBD1 (5 bases). This CDR3 has 15 residues. Germline values: CDR1 SGHRS, CDR2 YFSETQ. Trimming removed 0 bases at V and 6 bases at J, with 16 bases between. The CDR3 loop is CASSLEPQGRSEQYF. The CDR3 DNA is TGCGCCAGCAGCTTGGAGCCCCAGGGCCGGAGCGAGCAGTACTTC.

V and J are TRBV7-9 and TRBJ2-7; weak D call: TRBD1 (5 bases). The CDR3 is made up of 14 amino acids. V was clipped by 1 base and J by 6 bases, with 13 bases between them. Germline CDR1 SEHNR, CDR2 FQNEAQ (reference sequence). The CDR3 loop is CASSLVGVGREQYF. CDR3 nucleotide sequence: TGTGCCAGCAGCTTAGTAGGTGTGGGGCGCGAGCAGTACTTC.

The CDR3 region has the DNA TGTGCCAGCAGCCTGACAGGGAATAATGAAAAACTGTTTTTT. The encoded protein is CASSLTGNNEKLFF. J is TRBJ1-4 and V is TRBV27; 7 positions agree with TRBD1. The CDR3 runs to 14 residues. CDR1 and CDR2 (germline): MNHEY, SMNVEV (reference sequence). The ends lost 6 bases at V and 4 bases at J; junction bases unmatched: 5.

The rearrangement links TRBV4-1 to TRBJ2-7; no firm D call. This CDR3 spans 15 amino acids. V gave up 1 base and J gave up 0 bases, with 10 bases separating them. The germline CDR1 and CDR2 sequences are MGHRA and YSYEKL. CDR3 protein: CASSQVPQSSYEQYF. Here the CDR3 DNA reads TGCGCCAGCAGCCAAGTCCCCCAAAGCTCCTACGAGCAGTACTTC.

The chain joins TRBV6-1 to TRBJ2-7, with 13 positions matching TRBD2. The CDR3 is 18 residues long. The germline V gene encodes CDR1 MNHNS and CDR2 SASEGT. Trimming cost V 2 bases and J 4 bases; bases outside gene matches: 11. The chain's CDR3 is CASSERGLAGLSVYEQYF. CDR3 in DNA: TGTGCCAGCAGTGAACGGGGACTAGCGGGACTTTCGGTTTACGAGCAGTACTTC.

V and J are TRBV5-4 and TRBJ2-3, with D possibly TRBD1 on 6 matching bases. V gave up 1 base and J gave up 4 bases, with 19 bases separating them. The CDR3 loop spans 17 amino acids. The germline V gene encodes CDR1 SGHNT and CDR2 YYREEE (reference sequence). CDR3 residues: CASSLYWGPQGPDTQYF. As DNA, the CDR3 is TGTGCCAGCAGCTTGTATTGGGGACCACAGGGTCCAGATACGCAGTATTTT.

This clone was recorded once. The chain links TRBV11-2 to TRBJ1-2, with unresolved D. From germline, CDR1 is SGHAT and CDR2 FQNNGV. Trimming pared 5 bases from V and 2 bases from J, leaving 9 bases between. The CDR3 is made up of 13 amino acids. Here the CDR3 reads CASSEAGNYGYTF. Written as DNA, the CDR3 is TGTGCCAGCAGCGAGGCCGGCAACTATGGCTACACCTTC.